One sample yielded the 21 T cell receptor beta chains listed below, sequenced in a study of T-cell reconstitution after alpha-beta-depleted transplantation in children. Researchers prepared the TCRbeta library using unique molecular identifiers, the study reports. Using its own MiXCR run on the PCR reads, TCRdb lists one record per CDR3 protein. This table has about 150,000 distinct CDR3 sequences, around 10% appearing once. The starting material was PBMCs, mostly from graft donor cells, obtained 180 days after TCRalphabeta/CD19-depleted stem cell transplant. The receptor set was obtained from a female patient aged 2-9 years who had a stem cell transplant for congenital amegakaryocytic thrombocytopenia, so the T cells may come from the graft donor.

In this sample, this clonotype turned up a few times. The rearrangement joins TRBV28 to TRBJ1-5; possibly TRBD1 for D (5 bases). In germline, CDR1 is MDHEN, CDR2 SYDVKM. Trimming pared 2 bases from V and 6 bases from J, leaving 17 bases between. The CDR3 contains 16 residues. CDR3 bases: TGTGCCAGCAGTTTAAGTGGAGGGGTTTGGGGTCAGCCCCAGCATTTT. This translates into CASSLSGGVWGQPQHF. Based on the CDR3 plus reference TRBV28 and TRBJ1-5, the full variable domain is DVKVTQSSRYLVKRTGEKVFLECVQDMDHENMFWYRQDPGLGLRLIYFSYDVKMKEKGDIPEGYSVSREKKERFSLILESASTNQTSMYLCASSLSGGVWGQPQHFGDGTRLSIL.

At least ten counts were recorded for this clonotype. The genes are TRBV28 and TRBJ2-7, with 10 bases aligning to TRBD1. CDR1 and CDR2 (germline): MDHEN, SYDVKM. This CDR3 has 18 residues. Trimming cost V 1 base and J 3 bases; bases outside gene matches: 12. The CDR3 sequence: CASSLFPVGDRGVYEQYF. The CDR3 DNA sequence: TGTGCCAGCAGTTTATTCCCCGTGGGGGACAGGGGTGTCTACGAGCAGTACTTC. Drawing the rest from reference TRBV28 and TRBJ2-7, the complete variable domain is DVKVTQSSRYLVKRTGEKVFLECVQDMDHENMFWYRQDPGLGLRLIYFSYDVKMKEKGDIPEGYSVSREKKERFSLILESASTNQTSMYLCASSLFPVGDRGVYEQYFGPGTRLTVT.

At least ten counts were recorded for this clonotype. This chain connects TRBV20-1 to TRBJ2-3; 9 bases are a match to TRBD2. Trimming took 1 base from V and 1 from J; bases not matched to a gene: 3. The CDR3 consists of 15 residues. Per germline, CDR1 DFQATT and CDR2 SNEGSKA (reference sequence). DNA of the CDR3: TGCAGTGCTAGAGGGATAGCGGGAGGCACAGATACGCAGTATTTT. Its translation is CSARGIAGGTDTQYF.

Only a few counts were recorded for this clonotype. The chain carries TRBV28 and TRBJ2-1; a possible D gene is TRBD2 (6 bases). This CDR3 has 16 residues. Germline CDR1 reads MDHEN; CDR2 reads SYDVKM. Trimming removed 3 bases at V and 6 bases at J, with 18 bases between. This CDR3 reads CASSFGGARGANEQFF. In DNA form, the CDR3 reads TGTGCCAGCAGTTTCGGGGGAGCTCGCGGTGCCAATGAGCAGTTCTTC.

This clonotype was counted a few times. The chain links TRBV5-4 to TRBJ1-4, with TRBD1 matching 7 bases. Germline V CDR1 and CDR2: SGHNT, YYREEE (reference sequence). The CDR3 contains 18 residues. V shed 4 bases and J 0 bases; nucleotides not matched to a gene: 12. CDR3 sequence (DNA): TGTGCCAGCAGCGTCCCGGGACAGCCCAGCCCAACTAATGAAAAACTGTTTTTT. It yields the protein CASSVPGQPSPTNEKLFF.

Only a few counts were recorded for this clonotype. The J gene is TRBJ2-7, the V gene TRBV5-1; D gene uncertain. With 0 bases removed from V and 0 bases from J, the gap between germline ends came to 7 bases. The CDR3 consists of 14 residues. The germline gives CDR1 SGHRS, CDR2 YFSETQ. CDR3 amino acids: CASSLVSSSYEQYF. CDR3 nucleotides: TGCGCCAGCAGCTTGGTGTCGAGCTCCTACGAGCAGTACTTC.

This clonotype was counted many times. The V call is TRBV20-1, the J call TRBJ2-1; no clear D gene. This CDR3 contains 12 residues. The germline V gene has CDR1 DFQATT and CDR2 SNEGSKA (reference sequence). Deletions cut 6 bases from V and 1 base from J, with 7 bases between. CDR3 residues: CSAVSSYNEQFF. The CDR3, as DNA: TGCAGTGCCGTGAGTTCCTACAATGAGCAGTTCTTC.

This clonotype has ten or more counts. This chain uses TRBV14 with TRBJ2-1; D unresolved. The germline V gene has CDR1 SGHDN and CDR2 FVKESK. The CDR3 extends over 11 amino acids. With 4 bases removed from V and 5 bases from J, the gap between germline ends came to 3 bases. CDR3 protein: CASSLNNEQFF. Here the CDR3 DNA reads TGTGCCAGCAGCCTCAACAATGAGCAGTTCTTC.

This clonotype was recorded at least ten times. The chain couples TRBV20-1 to TRBJ1-2; 8 bases are shared with TRBD1. Germline CDR1 and CDR2: DFQATT and SNEGSKA (reference sequence). V was clipped by 3 bases and J by 5 bases; unmatched bases: 8. The CDR3 loop spans 14 amino acids. The chain's CDR3 is CSASVSDREYGYTF. The CDR3 nucleotides read TGCAGTGCTAGCGTTTCGGACAGGGAATATGGCTACACCTTC.

V is TRBV12-3 or TRBV12-4 and J is TRBJ1-3, with 7 bases matching TRBD1. V dropped 3 bases and J dropped 2; count of bases not matched to a gene: 4. The CDR3 extends over 15 amino acids. This chain's CDR3 is CASSFFGTAGNTIYF. CDR3 bases: TGTGCCAGCAGTTTTTTCGGGACAGCTGGAAACACCATATATTTT.

In the case of this clonotype: With a much larger clone just one base away, this may be a read error. The J gene is TRBJ2-2, the V gene TRBV5-1; D unclear. CDR3 size: 16 residues. Between the trimmed V and J ends, which lost 3 bases and 2 bases, there was a span of 14 bases. Germline V lookup: CDR1 SGHRS, CDR2 YFSETQ. The CDR3 nucleotides are TGCGCCAGCAGCTGGCTAGGAAAGGGCAACACCGGGGAGCTGTTTTTT. Translating gives CASSWLGKGNTGELFF.

The V and J genes are TRBV30 and TRBJ1-4; tentative D call: TRBD1 (6 bases). The ends were cut back, 4 bases at V and 4 bases at J, with 13 bases in the middle. Germline values: CDR1 GTSNPN, CDR2 SVGIG (reference sequence). The CDR3 extends over 14 amino acids. The CDR3 DNA reads TGTGCCTGGAAATACGGACAGCATAATGAAAAACTGTTTTTT. Protein product: CAWKYGQHNEKLFF. Complete variable domain (other parts from reference TRBV30 and TRBJ1-4): SQTIHQWPATLVQPVGSPLSLECTVEGTSNPNLYWYRQAAGRGLQLLFYSVGIGQISSEVPQNLSASRPQDRQFILSSKKLLLSDSGFYLCAWKYGQHNEKLFFGSGTQLSVL.

This clonotype appeared many times. J is TRBJ2-5 and V is TRBV3-1, with D unresolved. Germline V CDR1 and CDR2: LGHDT, YNNKEL (reference sequence). This CDR3 has 14 amino acids. V was trimmed by 0 bases and J by 5 bases, leaving 10 bases between them. The CDR3 sequence: CASSQDSFRETQYF. In nucleotides, the CDR3 is TGTGCCAGCAGCCAAGATAGTTTCAGGGAGACCCAGTACTTC.

This clonotype was seen many times. The gene calls are TRBV28 and TRBJ1-5; a weak D match, TRBD1 (6 bases). The CDR3 sequence is 14 residues long. Between the trimmed V and J ends, which lost 1 base and 5 bases, there was a span of 9 bases. Germline V gives CDR1 MDHEN, CDR2 SYDVKM. The CDR3 nucleotides are TGTGCCAGCAGTTTATCCCACAGGGATCAGCCCCAGCATTTT. Encoded protein: CASSLSHRDQPQHF.

At least ten counts were recorded for this clonotype. The CDR3 DNA reads as TGTGCCAGCAGCAAACGGACTAGCGGGGGTTCTGTCGAGCAGTACTTC. This encodes CASSKRTSGGSVEQYF. The V gene is TRBV21-1, the J gene TRBJ2-7; the D call of TRBD2 is as the table states it, not checked on the DNA. TRBV21-1 is a documented pseudogene. This CDR3 spans 16 amino acids.

This clonotype was counted ten times or more. The V gene is TRBV27, the J gene TRBJ2-5; TRBD1 agrees at 11 bases. The J segment lost 5 bases and the V segment lost 5 bases, leaving 13 bases of the junction unmatched. The CDR3 is made up of 17 amino acids. CDR1 is MNHEY, CDR2 SMNVEV, per germline (reference sequence). As DNA, the CDR3 is TGTGCCAGCAGTCCAAGGACAGGGGGCTGGGTCGGGGAGACCCAGTACTTC. It codes for CASSPRTGGWVGETQYF.

The table lists this clonotype with a few counts. The V gene is TRBV28, the J gene TRBJ1-2, with D tentatively TRBD1 (6 bases). The CDR3 totals 17 residues. From germline, CDR1 is MDHEN and CDR2 SYDVKM. V lost 2 bases and J lost 3, with 19 bases in between. The CDR3 loop reads CASSLADRPQLYYGYTF. CDR3 DNA: TGTGCCAGCAGTTTAGCCGACAGGCCCCAACTCTACTATGGCTACACCTTC.

This clonotype was seen many times. The gene calls are TRBV25-1 and TRBJ1-4; D is unresolved. The germline gives CDR1 MGHDK, CDR2 SYGVNS. V was cut by 7 bases and J by 5 bases, with 5 bases left in between. The CDR3 extends over 11 amino acids. The DNA of the CDR3 is TGTGCCAGCACAAAGAATGAAAAACTGTTTTTT. Its translation is CASTKNEKLFF.

The chain couples TRBV20-1 to TRBJ2-7; a weak D match, TRBD1 (6 bases). Per germline, CDR1 DFQATT and CDR2 SNEGSKA (reference sequence). Trimming shortened V by 3 bases and J by 2 bases, and 14 bases separated the two germline ends. There are 14 residues in the CDR3. CDR3 nucleotides: TGCAGTGCTAGCATACCGGGACACCCCTACGAGCAGTACTTC. As protein: CSASIPGHPYEQYF.

This clonotype was recorded at least ten times. The gene calls are TRBV10-3 and TRBJ1-2; D ambiguous. CDR1 is ENHRY, CDR2 SYGVKD, per germline. The V end lost 0 bases, the J end lost 2 bases, and 10 bases lay between the germline ends. This CDR3 is 15 amino acids long. CDR3 region: CAISESRLRNYGYTF. DNA for the CDR3: TGTGCCATCAGTGAGTCGAGGCTGAGGAACTATGGCTACACCTTC.

The CDR3 region is CASSVHRGREKLFF. CDR3 nucleotide sequence: TGTGCCAGCAGTGTTCACAGGGGGCGAGAAAAACTGTTTTTT. V gene TRBV28 combines with J gene TRBJ1-4; TRBD1 aligns across 9 bases. Per germline, CDR1 MDHEN and CDR2 SYDVKM. CDR3 length: 14 residues. The J segment lost 8 bases and the V segment lost 5 bases, leaving 6 bases of the junction unmatched.